The 2 T cell receptor beta chains below were found in one sample sequenced in a study of cytomegalovirus exposure and HLA in healthy donors. Primers for the PCR totalled 60 Vbeta and 13 Jbeta. Generated by immunoSEQ multiplex PCR, the TCRdb table keeps only in-frame clones and is missing some. The top ten clones hold roughly 6.3% of a sample with nearly 95,000 clones, about 60% of them seen once. The sequencing sample was made of PBMCs. The receptors come from a woman younger than 45 in good health and CMV-seronegative.

The J gene is TRBJ1-4, the V gene TRBV14; the D is unclear. This CDR3 comprises 13 residues. The germline V gene has CDR1 SGHDN and CDR2 FVKESK. V was shortened by 5 bases and J by 4 bases, with 8 bases between the two germline ends. DNA of the CDR3: TGTGCCAGCAGCGCGGGCCTTAATGAAAAACTGTTTTTT. Translated, it gives CASSAGLNEKLFF.

This chain joins TRBV25-1 and TRBJ2-7; 8 bases align to TRBD1. Germline CDR1 reads MGHDK; CDR2 reads SYGVNS. J gave up 3 bases and V 4 bases, and 5 bases lay outside the gene matches. The CDR3 has 14 residues. The CDR3 nucleotides read TGTGCCAGCAGTGGACAGGGGAGGTACTACGAGCAGTACTTC. Translating it yields CASSGQGRYYEQYF.